Described below is a single T cell receptor (beta chain) sequence and its context. Its specificity is not known. Unique molecular identifiers were attached to individual cDNA molecules. Each CDR3 protein is one row after TCRdb ran MiXCR on the 5' RACE reads. This sample has approximately 75,000 distinct CDR3 sequences, with 3.5% to 6% found just once. The V and J ends lost 5 bases and 0 bases respectively, with 17 bases between them. The CDR3 totals 17 residues. Germline CDR1 and CDR2: MNHNS and SASEGT. The source of the sample is a study of early T cells in non-severe SARS-CoV-2 infection. Study-wide background: Alpha and beta chains were unpaired, from unsorted whole-blood bulk RNA.

General study results and limits: Private and CD4 specificities were missed by VDJdb matching, skewed to anti-spike CD8.

The specimen was whole blood, collected at baseline. V is TRBV6-1 and J is TRBJ1-5; tentative D call: TRBD1 (5 bases). The TCR sequence derives from an adult who was a healthcare worker with PCR-confirmed SARS-CoV-2 infection or an uninfected control (not recorded which). The donor label of this sample is uncertain. The CDR3 loop is CASSTRDSGASNQPQHF. DNA of the CDR3: TGTGCCAGCAGTACCCGGGACTCCGGAGCTAGCAATCAGCCCCAGCATTTT.